This T cell receptor (beta chain) came from a study of blood T cell repertoires in COVID-19. Study details: Acute and convalescent COVID-19 specimens originated in the United States, Italy and Spain. T cells, B-cell-depleted T cells, or PBMCs provided the cDNA or gDNA that served as material.

Germline V CDR1 and CDR2: DFQATT, SNEGSKA (reference sequence). After removal of 3 bases from V and 0 bases from J, the junction contained 5 bases not matched to a gene. This CDR3 has 15 amino acids. Methods used by the authors: Reference gene primer amplification gave estimated nucleated cell counts. Only in-frame clones appear in the TCRdb table, and some are missing; sequencing was by immunoSEQ multiplex PCR. Clone size and V and J calls were adopted from that table, with D and trimming inferred from the DNA. The sample has 150,000 or so clones, over 70% seen once; the top ten hold 0.5% to 0.65%. The chain uses TRBV20-1 and TRBJ1-5; TRBD1 agrees at 7 bases. The sample taken for sequencing was peripheral blood. This sequence was found in a man between 60 and 75 years old with acute or convalescent COVID-19. CDR3 DNA sequence: TGCAGTGCTAGTAGGGGACAGCCTAGCAATCAGCCCCAGCATTTT. Amino acid sequence: CSASRGQPSNQPQHF.